This T cell receptor (beta chain) was obtained from a study of blood T cell repertoires in COVID-19. Overall study: Sites across the United States, Italy and Spain contributed samples from acute and convalescent COVID-19.

Germline values: CDR1 SEHNR, CDR2 FQNEAQ (reference sequence). V was pared by 5 bases and J by 0 bases, with 14 bases between. This CDR3 is built from 16 residues. Produced via immunoSEQ multiplex PCR; TCRdb's table is partial and in-frame only. The table shows approximately 260,000 clones, with more than 60% occurring only once. The sample consisted of peripheral blood. The TCR comes from a middle-aged woman with active or convalescent COVID-19. The V and J genes are TRBV7-9 and TRBJ1-3; D is uncertain. The CDR3 protein is CASSARGASSGNTIYF. The CDR3 DNA follows: TGTGCCAGCAGCGCACGAGGAGCGAGCTCTGGAAACACCATATATTTT.